The present T cell receptor (beta chain) was sequenced within a study of blood T cells in healthy people across ages. Regarding the study as a whole: Long-lived and aged donors differed, with more naive CD4+ cells and higher diversity in the long-lived.

The CDR3 totals 11 residues. With 9 bases removed from V and 11 bases from J, the gap between germline ends came to 16 bases. In germline, CDR1 is MNHEY, CDR2 SVGEGT. The people who gave samples were healthy Caucasians from Russia, aged roughly 6 to 100. For every donor, a draw yielded around 10 milliliters of peripheral blood. The total RNA that was extracted per sample amounted to at least 6 micrograms. It was with a sample-barcoded 5' primer and a J-beta primer mix that a second PCR of roughly 7 to 12 cycles was run. TCRdb fed the 5' RACE reads into MiXCR, producing one record per CDR3 protein. Among approximately 1,700,000 distinct CDR3 sequences listed, more than 35% were seen once. For this clonotype: Its antigen is not known.

Specimen: blood. This clonotype originated in a human donor in good health. The chain is built from TRBV6-2 or TRBV6-3 and TRBJ1-1, with a tentative D call TRBD1 (6 bases). CDR3 coding DNA: TGTGCCAGTGAAGATCGGGGGCAGGCTTTCTTT. The encoded protein is CASEDRGQAFF.